The 23 T cell receptor beta chains below were found in one sample sequenced in a study of identical twins. TCRdb fed the 5' RACE reads into MiXCR, producing one record per CDR3 protein. The sample yields about 530,000 distinct CDR3 sequences, about 20% seen once. The same data also contributed to another study, on yellow fever vaccine responses in identical twins.

Sequencing was done on a sample of CD4+ T cells sorted from blood. Source of these receptors: a woman aged 18-30 years in good health.

The chain combines TRBV5-1 with TRBJ2-5, with TRBD1 matching 8 bases. J lost 4 bases, V lost 4 bases, and 9 bases had no gene match. The germline gives CDR1 SGHRS, CDR2 YFSETQ. The CDR3 is 15 amino acids. CDR3 coding DNA: TGCGCCAGCAGCCCGACAGGGGATTTTCGAGAGACCCAGTACTTC. Protein sequence: CASSPTGDFRETQYF.

On this clonotype itself: A junction boundary mismatches the germline segment, possibly from a read error. The rearrangement uses TRBV20-1 and TRBJ2-3, with 13 bases identical to TRBD2. In germline, CDR1 is DFQATT, CDR2 SNEGSKA (reference sequence). This CDR3 comprises 16 residues. The chain's CDR3 is CCARSRLAGGADTQYF. The CDR3 DNA is TGCTGTGCTAGATCTCGACTAGCGGGAGGTGCAGATACGCAGTATTTT.

The sample holds a few counts of this clonotype. CDR3 sequence (DNA): TGCAGTGCTAGACCTAGCGGGAGTTCCCCCTACGAGCAGTACTTC. Translation gives CSARPSGSSPYEQYF. The chain recombines TRBV20-1 with TRBJ2-7, with 10 bases aligning to TRBD2. The V gene end was trimmed by 2 bases and the J gene end by 2 bases; junction bases not matched to a gene: 6. Germline V gene data show CDR1 as DFQATT and CDR2 as SNEGSKA (reference sequence). This CDR3 is 15 amino acids long.

The gene calls are TRBV20-1 and TRBJ1-1; 7 positions match TRBD1. Germline CDR1 and CDR2: DFQATT and SNEGSKA (reference sequence). Unmatched junction bases numbered 0, after V lost 5 bases and J lost 3 bases. The CDR3 length is 11 residues. The CDR3 protein is CSADRDTEAFF. Here the CDR3 DNA reads TGCAGTGCTGACAGGGACACTGAAGCTTTCTTT.

This clonotype was counted a few times. This chain joins TRBV6-2 or TRBV6-3 and TRBJ2-3, with 8 bases aligning to TRBD2. Germline V gene sequence: CDR1 MNHEY, CDR2 SVGEGT. J gave up 7 bases and V 7 bases, and 13 bases lay outside the gene matches. The CDR3 length is 15 residues. The CDR3 region is CASTTGGLVGNTQYF. The CDR3 DNA is TGTGCCAGCACCACCGGGGGACTAGTCGGAAATACGCAGTATTTT.

In this sample, this clonotype turned up a few times. The chain carries TRBV5-1 and TRBJ2-7; 11 bases are a match to TRBD2. The CDR3 loop spans 14 amino acids. V trimming: 5 bases; J trimming: 0 bases; junction bases outside the gene matches: 1. Looked up from germline, CDR1 is SGHRS and CDR2 is YFSETQ. CDR3 nucleotides: TGCGCCAGCAGTGGACTAGCGGGCTCCTACGAGCAGTACTTC. It is translated as CASSGLAGSYEQYF.

This clonotype appeared a few times. The chain employs TRBV20-1 and TRBJ2-2, with D maybe TRBD2 (6 bases). V shed 0 bases and J shed 6 bases, with 8 bases lying between them. The CDR3 length is 13 residues. Looked up from germline, CDR1 is DFQATT and CDR2 is SNEGSKA (reference sequence). CDR3 DNA: TGCAGTGCTAGAGATCCGGGGGCCGGGGAGCTGTTTTTT. Its translation: CSARDPGAGELFF.

The chain couples TRBV6-1 to TRBJ1-2; D may be TRBD1 (5 bases). This CDR3 has 13 amino acids. The germline V gene encodes CDR1 MNHNS and CDR2 SASEGT. Trimming pared 8 bases from V and 4 bases from J, leaving 14 bases between. DNA for the CDR3: TGTGCCAGCGCTTTGGGGGGTAGCTATGGCTACACCTTC. Its translation is CASALGGSYGYTF.

This clonotype was found a few times. The chain carries TRBV2 and TRBJ2-1; D ambiguous. The CDR3 spans 11 residues. Trimming cost V 8 bases and J 5 bases, with 7 bases left between them. From germline, CDR1 is SNHLY and CDR2 FYNNEI. The CDR3 loop is CASGPDNEQFF. The CDR3 region has the DNA TGTGCCAGCGGGCCAGACAATGAGCAGTTCTTC. The full variable domain, its missing parts supplied by reference TRBV2 and TRBJ2-1, is EPEVTQTPSHQVTQMGQEVILRCVPISNHLYFYWYRQILGQKVEFLVSFYNNEISEKSEIFDDQFSVERPDGSNFTLKIRSTKLEDSAMYFCASGPDNEQFFGPGTRLTVL.

This chain connects TRBV5-8 to TRBJ2-1; TRBD2 aligns across 7 bases. The CDR3 runs 16 residues. J gave up 3 bases and V 4 bases, and 10 bases lay outside the gene matches. CDR1 and CDR2 from the germline V gene are SGHTS and YDEGEE. The CDR3 nucleotides are TGTGCCAGCAGCCCCAAGCGGGACCCCATCTACAATGAGCAGTTCTTC. Translation gives CASSPKRDPIYNEQFF.

The CDR3 DNA reads as TGTGCCAGCAGCTTAGGACGACCCGAATCGAACACCGGGGAGCTGTTTTTT. Translating it yields CASSLGRPESNTGELFF. This chain connects TRBV11-2 to TRBJ2-2; D remains ambiguous. Germline V gene lookup returns CDR1 SGHAT and CDR2 FQNNGV. CDR3 length: 17 amino acids. V was trimmed by 1 base and J by 0 bases, leaving 12 bases between them.

This clonotype showed up many times. The V gene is TRBV5-1, the J gene TRBJ2-1; D is possibly TRBD2 (6 bases). Trimming cost V 0 bases and J 0 bases, with 10 bases left between them. CDR3 length: 16 residues. Germline V gives CDR1 SGHRS, CDR2 YFSETQ. In DNA, the CDR3 is TGCGCCAGCAGCTTGGCCGCGACTAGCTCCTACAATGAGCAGTTCTTC. Translation: CASSLAATSSYNEQFF. Looking up the rest from reference TRBV5-1 and TRBJ2-1 gives the full variable domain: KAGVTQTPRYLIKTRGQQVTLSCSPISGHRSVSWYQQTPGQGLQFLFEYFSETQRNKGNFPGRFSGRQFSNSRSEMNVSTLELGDSALYLCASSLAATSSYNEQFFGPGTRLTVL.

This rearrangement joins TRBV28 to TRBJ2-1; unclear D gene. The germline V gene encodes CDR1 MDHEN and CDR2 SYDVKM. The CDR3 has 12 amino acids. The CDR3 loop is CATQFGHDEQFF. In nucleotides, the CDR3 is TGTGCGACCCAGTTCGGTCATGATGAGCAGTTCTTC.

This clonotype was seen a few times. This chain connects TRBV10-3 to TRBJ1-2; D ambiguous. V was clipped by 2 bases and J by 4 bases, with 8 bases between them. Per germline, CDR1 ENHRY and CDR2 SYGVKD. The CDR3 covers 13 residues. The CDR3 here is CAISEELFYGYTF. DNA of the CDR3: TGTGCCATCAGTGAGGAGCTATTCTATGGCTACACCTTC.

The V call is TRBV20-1, the J call TRBJ2-7; D might be TRBD2 (7 bases). The V gene lost 0 bases and the J gene lost 2 bases, with 14 bases spanning the gap. This CDR3 spans 15 amino acids. Looked up from germline, CDR1 is DFQATT and CDR2 is SNEGSKA (reference sequence). CDR3 residues: CSARDPGGVTYEQYF. DNA of the CDR3: TGCAGTGCTAGAGACCCGGGGGGCGTAACCTACGAGCAGTACTTC.

This clonotype was observed a few times. The chain employs TRBV3-1 and TRBJ1-5; TRBD1 matches at 8 bases. The CDR3 is 15 residues long. In germline, CDR1 is LGHDT, CDR2 YNNKEL (reference sequence). V shed 4 bases and J 2 bases; nucleotides not matched to a gene: 4. CDR3 coding DNA: TGTGCCAGCAGCCCGACAGGGGACCGCAATCAGCCCCAGCATTTT. Its protein is CASSPTGDRNQPQHF.

This clonotype appeared a single time. The rearrangement uses TRBV18 and TRBJ1-4, with a weak D call TRBD1 (6 bases). Germline CDR1 and CDR2: KGHSH and LQKENI. There are 13 residues in the CDR3. Trimming left V 8 bases short and J 5 bases short, with 12 bases between. The CDR3 loop is CASGGQLNEKLFF. The CDR3 bases are TGTGCCAGCGGAGGACAGCTAAATGAAAAACTGTTTTTT.

V gene TRBV28 combines with J gene TRBJ2-5; perhaps TRBD1 as D (5 bases). V gave up 6 bases and J gave up 2 bases, with 13 bases separating them. Germline CDR1 is MDHEN and CDR2 is SYDVKM. CDR3 length: 14 residues. DNA for the CDR3: TGTGCCAGCAGCCCCAGGACACGTCAAGAGACCCAGTACTTC. Translated, it gives CASSPRTRQETQYF.

The CDR3 bases are TGCGCCAGCAGCCAAGGGACAACGGATGAAGCTTTCTTT. As protein: CASSQGTTDEAFF. The chain links TRBV5-1 to TRBJ1-1, with a weak D call TRBD1 (6 bases). V was pared by 4 bases and J by 7 bases, with 14 bases between. The CDR3 runs to 13 residues. The germline gives CDR1 SGHRS, CDR2 YFSETQ. Using reference TRBV5-1 and TRBJ1-1 for the parts outside the CDR3, the full variable domain is KAGVTQTPRYLIKTRGQQVTLSCSPISGHRSVSWYQQTPGQGLQFLFEYFSETQRNKGNFPGRFSGRQFSNSRSEMNVSTLELGDSALYLCASSQGTTDEAFFGQGTRLTVV.

The V call is TRBV12-3 or TRBV12-4, the J call TRBJ1-6; TRBD1 agrees at 7 bases. This CDR3 contains 14 residues. V trimming: 7 bases; J trimming: 10 bases; junction bases outside the gene matches: 10. The CDR3, as DNA: TGTGCCAGCACCCCGACAGGGATTGGATCACCCCTCCACTTT. It codes for CASTPTGIGSPLHF.

The CDR3 DNA sequence: TGTGCCAGCAGCGACCTTTATGGCTACACCTTC. Its protein product is CASSDLYGYTF. The chain employs TRBV7-2 and TRBJ1-2; D remains unclear. From germline, CDR1 is SGHTA and CDR2 FQGNSA. The CDR3 is 11 amino acids. Trimming removed 5 bases from V and 5 bases from J, with 6 bases in between.

V gene TRBV11-2 combines with J gene TRBJ2-5; TRBD1 agrees at 9 bases. Unmatched junction bases numbered 17, after V lost 5 bases and J lost 4 bases. The CDR3 runs to 18 residues. The germline gives CDR1 SGHAT, CDR2 FQNNGV. The CDR3 loop is CASSRFGGTGNVRETQYF. In nucleotides, the CDR3 is TGTGCCAGCAGCCGCTTTGGTGGGACAGGGAATGTCAGAGAGACCCAGTACTTC.

The sample holds a few counts of this clonotype. The chain combines TRBV10-3 with TRBJ1-5; D may be TRBD1 (5 bases). The CDR3 contains 15 residues. Germline V gene sequence: CDR1 ENHRY, CDR2 SYGVKD. The V end lost 6 bases, the J end lost 0 bases, and 12 bases lay between the germline ends. The CDR3 nucleotides are TGTGCCATCAGGGAGACAGAAAATAGCAATCAGCCCCAGCATTTT. Amino acid sequence: CAIRETENSNQPQHF.